This TCR beta chain was obtained from a study of identical twins. The CDR3 totals 16 residues. Germline loops: CDR1 MGHRA, CDR2 YSYEKL. The ends lost 5 bases at V and 1 base at J; junction bases unmatched: 3. The table lists this clonotype with many counts. No antigen is known for it. Broader study findings: In cord blood, abundant beta clonotypes had fewer insertions; memory showed no trend. It was cross-sectional statistical analysis, not following the same donors, that the conclusions relied on.

Everyone who gave samples was a healthy Caucasian. Each CDR3 protein gets one entry after TCRdb re-called the 5' RACE reads with MiXCR. The profile shows about 920,000 distinct CDR3 sequences, approximately 13% of them singletons. The data also belong to a second study, concerning yellow fever vaccine responses in identical twins.

This TCR derives from a woman aged 18-29 years in good health. The sequenced sample consisted of PBMCs. This chain uses TRBV4-1 with TRBJ2-4; 12 bases map to TRBD1. The CDR3 spells CASSGDRGLAKNIQYF. DNA for the CDR3: TGCGCCAGCAGCGGGGACAGGGGGCTCGCCAAAAACATTCAGTACTTC.